This passage covers 30 T cell receptor beta chains from one sample sequenced in a study of CD8+ T cells in alopecia areata listed by TCRdb under 2018. Library creation used the immunoSEQ multiplex PCR assay. RNA was extracted from all samples and reverse transcribed into cDNA, which served as template for TCR sequencing. Drawn from immuneACCESS, this table holds only the in-frame rearrangements with V and J called that TCRdb kept. Clones are partly lost; checked studies trace under half to an unresolved V gene and leave the rest unexplained. The sample table records 190,000 or so clones; roughly 60% of these occur just once. The ten largest make up 5.5% of the sample. Reading the label with the study, this specimen's time point is: roughly 24 weeks on oral tofacitinib. In light of the paper, this sample's treatment or condition label describes: oral pan-JAK inhibitor, 5-10 mg twice daily. The sample was CD4+ T cells sorted from blood, taken at week 24, from a patient treated with tofacitinib. The source is a human donor with alopecia areata.

V and J are TRBV29-1 and TRBJ1-1; weak D call: TRBD1 (5 bases). This CDR3 has 13 residues. The germline V and J ends were trimmed by 5 bases and 1 base, with 11 bases remaining between them. Per germline, CDR1 SQVTM and CDR2 ANQGSEA. The DNA for the CDR3 is TGCAGCGTTCTCACTGGGGGGAACACTGAAGCTTTCTTT. Protein sequence: CSVLTGGNTEAFF.

This clone has a single count. Germline and junction disagree at one end, which may indicate a read error. The V call is TRBV7-9, the J call TRBJ2-1, with D perhaps matching TRBD2 (6 bases). The CDR3 extends over 12 amino acids. Germline V gene lookup returns CDR1 SEHNR and CDR2 FQNEAQ (reference sequence). CDR3 sequence reads: CASSLARREPVF. CDR3 DNA: TGTGCCAGCAGCTTAGCGCGGAGGGAACCAGTCTTC.

The J gene is TRBJ2-3, the V gene TRBV10-3; D possibly corresponds to TRBD1 (6 bases). The V and J ends lost 10 bases and 3 bases respectively, with 14 bases between them. The CDR3 contains 13 residues. Germline V gene sequence: CDR1 ENHRY, CDR2 SYGVKD. As DNA, the CDR3 is TGTGCCACTACAGGGATGGGGACAGATACGCAGTATTTT. This sequence encodes CATTGMGTDTQYF.

This chain joins TRBV9 and TRBJ2-5; either TRBD1 or TRBD2 may supply D (5 bases each). Trimming pared 2 bases from V and 0 bases from J, leaving 11 bases between. CDR1 SGDLS and CDR2 YYNGEE come from the germline V gene. The CDR3 totals 15 residues. The CDR3 loop is CASSVRGVDQETQYF. DNA for the CDR3: TGTGCCAGCAGCGTTAGAGGGGTAGACCAAGAGACCCAGTACTTC.

The rearrangement links TRBV29-1 to TRBJ2-3; D is ambiguous. This CDR3 spans 12 amino acids. CDR1 and CDR2 (germline): SQVTM, ANQGSEA. V dropped 4 bases and J dropped 2 bases, with 7 bases sitting between them. The chain's CDR3 is CSVARDTDTQYF. CDR3 bases: TGCAGCGTTGCACGTGACACAGATACGCAGTATTTT.

This chain connects TRBV29-1 to TRBJ2-1; 12 bases are a match to TRBD2. Germline V lookup: CDR1 SQVTM, CDR2 ANQGSEA. Unmatched junction bases numbered 4, after V lost 6 bases and J lost 4 bases. The CDR3 runs to 14 residues. The CDR3 spells CSVTTSGSYNEQFF. The CDR3 nucleotides are TGCAGCGTCACGACTAGCGGGAGTTACAATGAGCAGTTCTTC.

A few counts support this clone. This rearrangement joins TRBV27 to TRBJ2-5; the match to TRBD1 covers 8 bases. CDR1 and CDR2 (germline): MNHEY, SMNVEV (reference sequence). The CDR3 totals 14 residues. The trim removed 6 bases at V and 4 bases at J, leaving 7 bases unmatched. CDR3 sequence (DNA): TGTGCCAGCAGAGATACAGGGGGAGGAGAGACCCAGTACTTC. Translating it yields CASRDTGGGETQYF.

V gene TRBV7-9 combines with J gene TRBJ1-2, with unresolved D. The V end lost 1 base, the J end lost 12 bases, and 6 bases lay between the germline ends. Germline CDR1 is SEHNR and CDR2 is FQNEAQ (reference sequence). This CDR3 region has 10 residues. The CDR3 DNA reads as TGTGCCAGCAGCTTAGAACGGCACACCTTC. It translates to CASSLERHTF.

The chain links TRBV7-2 to TRBJ2-1; a weak D match, TRBD2 (7 bases). The V gene's germline CDR1 is SGHTA and CDR2 FQGNSA. This CDR3 has 15 residues. V gave up 5 bases and J gave up 4 bases, with 15 bases separating them. CDR3: CASSLRGANYNEQFF. The CDR3 bases are TGTGCCAGCAGCCTCCGGGGGGCCAATTACAATGAGCAGTTCTTC. The variable domain in full, with the rest retrieved from reference TRBV7-2 and TRBJ2-1, is GAGVSQSPSNKVTEKGKDVELRCDPISGHTALYWYRQSLGQGLEFLIYFQGNSAPDKSGLPSDRFSAERTGGSVSTLTIQRTQQEDSAVYLCASSLRGANYNEQFFGPGTRLTVL.

The CDR3 loop is CASSYDRNIQYF. The CDR3 bases are TGTGCCAGCAGTTACGACAGAAACATTCAGTACTTC. This rearrangement joins TRBV6-5 to TRBJ2-4; D is perhaps TRBD1 (5 bases). Trimming cost V 2 bases and J 6 bases, with 5 bases left between them. CDR1 MNHEY and CDR2 SVGAGI come from the germline V gene. The CDR3 contains 12 residues.

The genes are TRBV18 and TRBJ2-5, with D hard to call. This CDR3 has 13 residues. Trimming pared 0 bases from V and 5 bases from J, leaving 7 bases between. CDR1 and CDR2 from the germline V gene are KGHSH and LQKENI. DNA of the CDR3: TGTGCCAGCTCACCACCGGCTCGGGAGACCCAGTACTTC. Translation: CASSPPARETQYF.

The chain uses TRBV4-2 and TRBJ2-6; D gene unclear. Trimming pared 0 bases from V and 0 bases from J, leaving 6 bases between. Germline V lookup: CDR1 LGHNA, CDR2 YNFKEQ. This CDR3 comprises 16 residues. The CDR3 DNA reads as TGTGCCAGCAGCCAAGATTGGGCCTCTGGGGCCAACGTCCTGACTTTC. Amino acid sequence: CASSQDWASGANVLTF.

In its sample, this clone was seen once. The genes are TRBV6-5 and TRBJ1-2; 8 bases are a match to TRBD1. Germline V gene lookup returns CDR1 MNHEY and CDR2 SVGAGI. The CDR3 spans 13 residues. V lost 5 bases to trimming and J lost 7 bases; unmatched junction nucleotides: 6. This CDR3 is CASSETGDLGYTF. CDR3 sequence (DNA): TGTGCCAGCAGTGAGACAGGGGACCTTGGCTACACCTTC.

The CDR3 loop is CAWSVLRGGNGYTF. Here the CDR3 DNA reads TGTGCCTGGAGTGTACTTCGGGGAGGGAACGGCTACACCTTC. The chain couples TRBV30 to TRBJ1-2; D is uncertain. This CDR3 comprises 14 residues. The germline CDR1 and CDR2 sequences are GTSNPN and SVGIG (reference sequence). Trimming stripped 0 bases from V and 8 bases from J, with 16 bases between.

This clone was observed a few times. The V and J genes are TRBV30 and TRBJ2-1; D perhaps matches TRBD1 (5 bases). The V end lost 5 bases, the J end lost 5 bases, and 7 bases lay between the germline ends. In germline, CDR1 is GTSNPN, CDR2 SVGIG (reference sequence). The length of the CDR3 is 11 residues. CDR3 sequence reads: CAWAGNNEQFF. The CDR3, as DNA: TGTGCCTGGGCAGGGAACAATGAGCAGTTCTTC.

This clone was seen a handful of times. This chain joins TRBV29-1 and TRBJ1-2, with D possibly TRBD1 on 6 matching bases. The germline gives CDR1 SQVTM, CDR2 ANQGSEA. This CDR3 spans 13 amino acids. The V gene lost 1 base and the J gene lost 8 bases, with 14 bases spanning the gap. CDR3 DNA sequence: TGCAGCGTTGAAGGCGGGGGGCGCGGGGGCTACACCTTC. Its protein product is CSVEGGGRGGYTF.

This clone came up a few times. This chain uses TRBV29-1 with TRBJ2-5; TRBD1 matches 8 bases. J gave up 6 bases and V 7 bases, and 7 bases lay outside the gene matches. CDR3 length: 12 residues. Germline CDR1 is SQVTM and CDR2 is ANQGSEA. This CDR3 is CSAQGAKKTQYF. The CDR3 DNA reads TGCAGCGCCCAGGGGGCGAAGAAGACCCAGTACTTC. The full variable domain, in which reference TRBV29-1 and TRBJ2-5 provide the parts outside the CDR3, is SAVISQKPSRDICQRGTSLTIQCQVDSQVTMMFWYRQQPGQSLTLIATANQGSEATYESGFVIDKFPISRPNLTFSTLTVSNMSPEDSSIYLCSAQGAKKTQYFGPGTRLLVL.

The sample holds a few counts of this clone. The rearrangement joins TRBV21-1 to TRBJ2-7; TRBD1, the table's D call, was not compared with the DNA. TRBV21-1 is given as a pseudogene. The length of the CDR3 is 15 residues. CDR3: CASSDRQGSRRGQYF. The CDR3 DNA reads as TGTGCCAGCAGCGACCGACAGGGTAGTCGTAGGGGGCAGTACTTC.

The genes are TRBV7-2 and TRBJ1-1, with D maybe TRBD1 (5 bases). V lost 7 bases to trimming and J lost 4 bases, with 19 bases between them. CDR1 and CDR2 from the germline V gene are SGHTA and FQGNSA. The CDR3 sequence is 15 residues long. This CDR3 reads CASIKQAQAGTEAFF. CDR3 nucleotides: TGTGCCAGCATCAAACAGGCACAGGCCGGCACTGAAGCTTTCTTT.

For the CDR3, the DNA is TGTGCCAGTAAAAGCGGGTCTTCCTACAATGAGCAGTTCTTC. Translating gives CASKSGSSYNEQFF. The chain employs TRBV19 and TRBJ2-1; a possible D gene is TRBD2 (6 bases). CDR1 and CDR2 (germline): LNHDA, SQIVND (reference sequence). V was clipped by 7 bases and J by 1 base, with 11 bases between them. CDR3 length: 14 amino acids.

The rearrangement joins TRBV7-6 to TRBJ1-2, with a tentative D call TRBD1 (6 bases). Trimming stripped 5 bases from V and 7 bases from J, with 14 bases between. Germline CDR1 reads SGHVS; CDR2 reads FNYEAQ. The CDR3 covers 13 residues. This CDR3 reads CASSRLGGPGYTF. DNA for the CDR3: TGTGCCAGCAGCCGCCTTGGGGGGCCTGGCTACACCTTC.

This chain uses TRBV4-1 with TRBJ2-5; 8 bases fit TRBD1. V dropped 1 base and J dropped 3; count of bases not matched to a gene: 4. The germline CDR1 and CDR2 sequences are MGHRA and YSYEKL. The CDR3 totals 15 residues. The CDR3 bases are TGCGCCAGCAGCCAAGTTCAGGGGGCGGAAGAGACCCAGTACTTC. Translated, it gives CASSQVQGAEETQYF.

The chain couples TRBV5-1 to TRBJ2-3; TRBD2 might be the D (6 bases). The CDR3 contains 14 residues. Trimming shortened V by 3 bases and J by 3 bases, and 11 bases separated the two germline ends. Per germline, CDR1 SGHRS and CDR2 YFSETQ. The CDR3 loop reads CASSWGEGTDTQYF. The CDR3 DNA reads as TGCGCCAGCAGCTGGGGGGAAGGAACAGATACGCAGTATTTT.

The chain uses TRBV14 and TRBJ2-7; TRBD2 might be the D (7 bases). V gave up 5 bases and J gave up 6 bases, with 14 bases separating them. The CDR3 covers 13 residues. Germline CDR1 SGHDN, CDR2 FVKESK. The CDR3 bases are TGTGCCAGCAGCGGGGGCACGGGGGGCGAGCAGTACTTC. Amino acid sequence: CASSGGTGGEQYF.

This chain links TRBV4-3 with TRBJ2-1; 7 positions match TRBD2. J lost 4 bases, V lost 0 bases, and 6 bases had no gene match. CDR3 size: 16 residues. Germline V gene sequence: CDR1 LGHNA, CDR2 YSLEER. CDR3 sequence reads: CASSQDRTGGYNEQFF. The CDR3 coding sequence is TGCGCCAGCAGCCAAGATCGAACGGGAGGTTACAATGAGCAGTTCTTC.

The J gene is TRBJ2-5, the V gene TRBV11-2, with 10 bases fitting TRBD2. This CDR3 contains 15 residues. V lost 0 bases, J lost 13 bases, and 11 bases stayed unmatched. Germline V gene lookup returns CDR1 SGHAT and CDR2 FQNNGV. The chain's CDR3 is CASSLDPSGSSRGYF. The DNA for the CDR3 is TGTGCCAGCAGCTTAGATCCTAGCGGGAGCTCCCGCGGGTACTTC.

This clone has more than one count but fewer than ten. The rearrangement joins TRBV23-1 to TRBJ2-3; no reliable D call. TRBV23-1 is noted as an ORF with a role that remains uncertain. V was shortened by 8 bases and J by 0 bases, with 9 bases between the two germline ends. The CDR3 spans 13 residues. The CDR3 DNA sequence: TGCGCCAGCTTGGGATTTAGCACAGATACGCAGTATTTT. Translating gives CASLGFSTDTQYF.

V gene TRBV6-5 combines with J gene TRBJ2-7; D remains ambiguous. V was shortened by 0 bases and J by 6 bases, with 9 bases between the two germline ends. This CDR3 comprises 13 residues. Germline values: CDR1 MNHEY, CDR2 SVGAGI. The CDR3 bases are TGTGCCAGCAGTTACTCGATTCGGAGCGAGCAGTACTTC. Encoded protein: CASSYSIRSEQYF.

This clone was seen a few times. This rearrangement joins TRBV7-9 to TRBJ1-4; TRBD1 matches 9 bases. The CDR3 consists of 15 residues. Per the germline V gene, CDR1 is SEHNR and CDR2 is FQNEAQ (reference sequence). Trimming took 0 bases from V and 6 from J; bases not matched to a gene: 2. Here the CDR3 reads CASSLATGGDEKLFF. CDR3 DNA sequence: TGTGCCAGCAGCTTAGCTACAGGGGGCGATGAAAAACTGTTTTTT.

V is TRBV2 and J is TRBJ1-1; D is ambiguous. V lost 4 bases, J lost 1 base, and 10 bases lay in between. CDR1 and CDR2 (germline): SNHLY, FYNNEI. The CDR3 totals 14 residues. Here the CDR3 DNA reads TGTGCCAGCAGTGTCGGGATAACGAACACTGAAGCTTTCTTT. It codes for CASSVGITNTEAFF.